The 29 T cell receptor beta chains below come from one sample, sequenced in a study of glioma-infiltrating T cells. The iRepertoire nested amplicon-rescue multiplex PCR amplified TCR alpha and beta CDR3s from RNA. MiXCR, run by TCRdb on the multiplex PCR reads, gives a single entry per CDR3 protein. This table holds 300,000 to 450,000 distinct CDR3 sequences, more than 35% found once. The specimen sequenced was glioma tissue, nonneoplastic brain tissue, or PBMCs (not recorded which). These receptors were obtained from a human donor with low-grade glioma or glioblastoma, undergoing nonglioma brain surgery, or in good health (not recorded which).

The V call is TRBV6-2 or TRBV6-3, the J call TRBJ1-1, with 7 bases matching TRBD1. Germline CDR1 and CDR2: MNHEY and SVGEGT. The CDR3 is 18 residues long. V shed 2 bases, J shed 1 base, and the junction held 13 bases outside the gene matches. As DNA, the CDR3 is TGTGCCAGCAGTTACCCGATGGGACAGTCCGTGGGGAACACTGAAGCTTTCTTT. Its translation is CASSYPMGQSVGNTEAFF.

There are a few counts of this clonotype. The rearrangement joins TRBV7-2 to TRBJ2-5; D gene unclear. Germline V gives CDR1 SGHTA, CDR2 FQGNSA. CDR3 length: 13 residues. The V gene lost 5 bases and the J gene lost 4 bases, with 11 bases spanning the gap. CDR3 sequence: CASSRADGETQYF. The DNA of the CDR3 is TGTGCCAGCAGCCGGGCGGACGGAGAGACCCAGTACTTC.

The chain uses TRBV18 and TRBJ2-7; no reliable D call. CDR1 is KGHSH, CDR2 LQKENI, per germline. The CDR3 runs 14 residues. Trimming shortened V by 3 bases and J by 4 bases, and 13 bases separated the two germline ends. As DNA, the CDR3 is TGTGCCAGCTCACCTTCCTTCGAGGTTTACGAGCAGTACTTC. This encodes CASSPSFEVYEQYF. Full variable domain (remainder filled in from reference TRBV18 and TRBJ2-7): NAGVMQNPRHLVRRRGQEARLRCSPMKGHSHVYWYRQLPEEGLKFMVYLQKENIIDESGMPKERFSAEFPKEGPSILRIQQVVRGDSAAYFCASSPSFEVYEQYFGPGTRLTVT.

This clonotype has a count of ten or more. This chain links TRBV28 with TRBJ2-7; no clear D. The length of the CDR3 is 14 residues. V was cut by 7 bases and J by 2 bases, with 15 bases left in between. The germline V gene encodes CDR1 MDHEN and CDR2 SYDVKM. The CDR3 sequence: CASTQQTLPYEQYF. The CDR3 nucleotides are TGTGCCAGCACCCAACAGACCCTCCCCTACGAGCAGTACTTC.

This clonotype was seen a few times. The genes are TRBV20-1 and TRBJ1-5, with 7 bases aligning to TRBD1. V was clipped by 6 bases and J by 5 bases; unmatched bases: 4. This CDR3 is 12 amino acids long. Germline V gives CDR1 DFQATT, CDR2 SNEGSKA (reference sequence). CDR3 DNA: TGCAGTGCGTCGACAGGGTATCAGCCCCAGCATTTT. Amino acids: CSASTGYQPQHF.

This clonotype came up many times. This CDR3 is CSARTGTDDEQYF. CDR3 sequence (DNA): TGCAGTGCTAGAACCGGGACTGACGACGAGCAGTACTTC. The chain has TRBV20-1 and TRBJ2-7, with a possible D match to TRBD2 (6 bases). The V gene's germline CDR1 is DFQATT and CDR2 SNEGSKA (reference sequence). The CDR3 covers 13 residues. With 2 bases removed from V and 5 bases from J, the gap between germline ends came to 13 bases.

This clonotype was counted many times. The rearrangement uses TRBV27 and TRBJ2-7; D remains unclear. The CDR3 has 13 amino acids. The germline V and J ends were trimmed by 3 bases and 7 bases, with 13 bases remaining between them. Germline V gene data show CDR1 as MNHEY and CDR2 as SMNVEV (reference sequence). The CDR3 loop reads CASSFGPSFEQYF. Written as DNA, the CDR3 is TGTGCCAGCAGTTTTGGTCCTAGTTTTGAGCAGTACTTC.

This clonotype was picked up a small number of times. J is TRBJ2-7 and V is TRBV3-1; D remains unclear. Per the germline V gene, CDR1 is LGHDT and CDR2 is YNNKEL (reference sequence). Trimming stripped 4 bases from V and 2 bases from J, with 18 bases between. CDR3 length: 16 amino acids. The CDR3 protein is CASSLLSWSTTYEQYF. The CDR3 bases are TGTGCCAGCAGCCTCCTGAGTTGGAGCACTACCTACGAGCAGTACTTC.

Here the CDR3 DNA reads TGCAGTGCTAGAGCCGGCAACTCCTACAATGAGCAGTTCTTC. Residues: CSARAGNSYNEQFF. V is TRBV20-1 and J is TRBJ2-1, with unresolved D. The V end was cut by 1 base, the J end by 0 bases, with 7 bases between. Germline V lookup: CDR1 DFQATT, CDR2 SNEGSKA (reference sequence). The CDR3 contains 14 residues.

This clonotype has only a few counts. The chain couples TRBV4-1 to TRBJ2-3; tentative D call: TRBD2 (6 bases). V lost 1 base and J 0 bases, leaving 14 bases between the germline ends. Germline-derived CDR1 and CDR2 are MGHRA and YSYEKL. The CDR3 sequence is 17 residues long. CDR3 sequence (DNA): TGCGCCAGCAGCCAAGCCTCGGGAGCTTCTAGCACAGATACGCAGTATTTT. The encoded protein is CASSQASGASSTDTQYF.

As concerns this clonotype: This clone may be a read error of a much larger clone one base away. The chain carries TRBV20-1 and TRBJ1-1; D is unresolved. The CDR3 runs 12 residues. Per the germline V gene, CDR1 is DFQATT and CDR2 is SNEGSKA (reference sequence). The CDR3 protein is CSARYTRDEGFF. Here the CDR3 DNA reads TGCAGTGCTAGATACACAAGAGATGAAGGTTTCTTT.

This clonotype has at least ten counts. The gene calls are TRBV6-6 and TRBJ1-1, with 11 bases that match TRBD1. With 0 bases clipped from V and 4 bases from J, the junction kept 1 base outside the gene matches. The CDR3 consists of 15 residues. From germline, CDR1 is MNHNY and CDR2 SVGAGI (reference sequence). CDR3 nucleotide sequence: TGTGCCAGCAGTTACTCCGGGACAGGGGGCACTGAAGCTTTCTTT. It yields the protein CASSYSGTGGTEAFF.

In DNA, the CDR3 is TGTGCCAGCAGTCCAATAAGCTTCGGGAACACCGGGGAGCTGTTTTTT. It specifies CASSPISFGNTGELFF. V gene TRBV27 combines with J gene TRBJ2-2; no reliable D call. This CDR3 is built from 16 residues. The V gene lost 5 bases and the J gene lost 1 base, with 14 bases spanning the gap. Germline V gene lookup returns CDR1 MNHEY and CDR2 SMNVEV (reference sequence).

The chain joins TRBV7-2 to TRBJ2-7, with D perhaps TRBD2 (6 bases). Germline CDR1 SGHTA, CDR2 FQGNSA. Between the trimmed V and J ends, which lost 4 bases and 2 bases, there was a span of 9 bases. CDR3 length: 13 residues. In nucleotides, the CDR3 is TGTGCCAGCAGCTATGGGGAGGCCTACGAGCAGTACTTC. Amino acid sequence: CASSYGEAYEQYF.

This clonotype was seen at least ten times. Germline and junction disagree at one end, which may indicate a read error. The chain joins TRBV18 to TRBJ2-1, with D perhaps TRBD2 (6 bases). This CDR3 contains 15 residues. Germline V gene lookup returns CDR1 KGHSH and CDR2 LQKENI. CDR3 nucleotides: TGTGCCAGCTCATCACCGGGACTGAACTACAATGAGCAGTTCTTC. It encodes CASSSPGLNYNEQFF.

The CDR3 loop is CASSPRLRWEKLFF. DNA for the CDR3: TGTGCCAGCAGCCCACGACTGCGGTGGGAAAAACTGTTTTTT. This chain links TRBV28 with TRBJ1-4; D gene unclear. Trimming pared 6 bases from V and 8 bases from J, leaving 16 bases between. Germline-derived CDR1 and CDR2 are MDHEN and SYDVKM. This CDR3 spans 14 amino acids. The full variable domain, with the rest looked up from reference TRBV28 and TRBJ1-4, is DVKVTQSSRYLVKRTGEKVFLECVQDMDHENMFWYRQDPGLGLRLIYFSYDVKMKEKGDIPEGYSVSREKKERFSLILESASTNQTSMYLCASSPRLRWEKLFFGSGTQLSVL.

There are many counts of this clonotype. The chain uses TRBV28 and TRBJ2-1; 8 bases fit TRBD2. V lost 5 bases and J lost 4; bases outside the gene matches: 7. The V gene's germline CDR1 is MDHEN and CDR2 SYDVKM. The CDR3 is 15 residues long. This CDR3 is CASSLRLALYNEQFF. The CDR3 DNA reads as TGTGCCAGCAGTCTAAGACTAGCGCTTTACAATGAGCAGTTCTTC.

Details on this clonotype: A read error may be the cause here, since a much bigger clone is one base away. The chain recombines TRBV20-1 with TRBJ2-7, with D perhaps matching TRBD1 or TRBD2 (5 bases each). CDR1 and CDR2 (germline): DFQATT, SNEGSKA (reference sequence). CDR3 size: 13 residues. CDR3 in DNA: TGCGGTGTTAGGGACCCTGGAACCTACGAGCAGTACTTC. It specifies CGVRDPGTYEQYF.

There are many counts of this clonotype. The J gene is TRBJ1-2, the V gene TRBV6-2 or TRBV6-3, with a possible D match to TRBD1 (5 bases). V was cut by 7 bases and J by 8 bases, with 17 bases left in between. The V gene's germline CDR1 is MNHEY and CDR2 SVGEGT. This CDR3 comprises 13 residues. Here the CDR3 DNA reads TGTGCCAGCAATCCCGAGGGGACCTTCGGCTACACCTTC. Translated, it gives CASNPEGTFGYTF.

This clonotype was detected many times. CDR3 DNA: TGTGCCAGCAGTTTTAGGGGTCCCTACACTGAAGCTTTCTTT. As protein: CASSFRGPYTEAFF. V usage is TRBV27 and J usage is TRBJ1-1, with TRBD1 as a possible D gene (5 bases). Trimming stripped 3 bases from V and 3 bases from J, with 11 bases between. Germline V gene lookup returns CDR1 MNHEY and CDR2 SMNVEV (reference sequence). The CDR3 runs to 14 residues.

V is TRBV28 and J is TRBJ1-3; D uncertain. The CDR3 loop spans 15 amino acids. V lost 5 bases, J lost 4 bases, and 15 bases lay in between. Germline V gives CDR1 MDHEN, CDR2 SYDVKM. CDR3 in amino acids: CASSPLRLTGNTIYF. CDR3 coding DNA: TGTGCCAGCAGTCCCCTTCGATTGACAGGAAACACCATATATTTT.

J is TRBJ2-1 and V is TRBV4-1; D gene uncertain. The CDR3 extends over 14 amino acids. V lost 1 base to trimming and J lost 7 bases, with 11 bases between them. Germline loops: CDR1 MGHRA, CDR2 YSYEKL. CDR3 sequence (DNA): TGCGCCAGCAGCCAAGCTCCAAATTGGAATGAGCAGTTCTTC. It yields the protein CASSQAPNWNEQFF.

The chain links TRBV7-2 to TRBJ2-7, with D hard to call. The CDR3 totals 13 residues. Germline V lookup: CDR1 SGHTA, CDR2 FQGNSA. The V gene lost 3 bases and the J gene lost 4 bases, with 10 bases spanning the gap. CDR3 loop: CASSFKEEYEQYF. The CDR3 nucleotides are TGTGCCAGCAGCTTTAAAGAGGAATACGAGCAGTACTTC. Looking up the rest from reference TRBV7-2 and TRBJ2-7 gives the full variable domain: GAGVSQSPSNKVTEKGKDVELRCDPISGHTALYWYRQSLGQGLEFLIYFQGNSAPDKSGLPSDRFSAERTGGSVSTLTIQRTQQEDSAVYLCASSFKEEYEQYFGPGTRLTVT.

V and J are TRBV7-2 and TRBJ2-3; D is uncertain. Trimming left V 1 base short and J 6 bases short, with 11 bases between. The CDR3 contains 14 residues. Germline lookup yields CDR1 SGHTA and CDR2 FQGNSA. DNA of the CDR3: TGTGCCAGCAGCTTAGGCGTGAGTGCTGATACGCAGTATTTT. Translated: CASSLGVSADTQYF.

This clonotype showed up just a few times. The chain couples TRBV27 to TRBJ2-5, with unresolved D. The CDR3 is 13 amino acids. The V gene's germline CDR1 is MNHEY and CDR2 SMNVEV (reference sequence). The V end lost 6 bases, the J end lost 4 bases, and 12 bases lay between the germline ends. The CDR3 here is CASSSPLRETQYF. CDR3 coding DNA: TGTGCCAGCAGCTCCCCCCTCCGAGAGACCCAGTACTTC.

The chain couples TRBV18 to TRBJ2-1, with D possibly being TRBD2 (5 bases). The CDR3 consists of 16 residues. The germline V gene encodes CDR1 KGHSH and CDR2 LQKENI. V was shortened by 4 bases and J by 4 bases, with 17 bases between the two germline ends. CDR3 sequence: CASSLSLADGYNEQFF. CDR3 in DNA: TGTGCCAGCTCACTTAGCCTAGCCGATGGATACAATGAGCAGTTCTTC.

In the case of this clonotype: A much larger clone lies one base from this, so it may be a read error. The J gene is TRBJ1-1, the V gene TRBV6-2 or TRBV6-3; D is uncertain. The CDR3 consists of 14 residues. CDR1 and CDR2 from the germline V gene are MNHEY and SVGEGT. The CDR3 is CASSYLIAATGAFF. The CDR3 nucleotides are TGTGCCAGCAGTTACTTAATCGCGGCCACTGGAGCTTTCTTT.

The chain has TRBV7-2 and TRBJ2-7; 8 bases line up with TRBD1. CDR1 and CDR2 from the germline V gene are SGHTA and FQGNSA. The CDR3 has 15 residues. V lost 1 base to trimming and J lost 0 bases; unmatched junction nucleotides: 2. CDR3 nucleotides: TGTGCCAGCAGCTTAGATGGGACAGGCTCCTACGAGCAGTACTTC. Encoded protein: CASSLDGTGSYEQYF.

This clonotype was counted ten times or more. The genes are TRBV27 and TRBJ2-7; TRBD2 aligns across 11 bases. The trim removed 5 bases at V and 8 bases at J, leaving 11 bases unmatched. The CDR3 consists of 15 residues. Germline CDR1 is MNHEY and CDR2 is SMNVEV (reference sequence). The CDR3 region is CASSPTTSGKSKQYF. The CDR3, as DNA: TGTGCCAGCAGTCCGACGACTAGCGGGAAGTCAAAGCAGTACTTC.